Here is one TCR beta chain with its context. Its target is unknown. CDR1 SGHNT and CDR2 YYREEE come from the germline V gene (reference sequence). The CDR3 length is 15 residues. Trimming at V came to 4 bases and at J to 5 bases, leaving 9 bases not matched to a gene. PCR involved 60 Vbeta and 13 Jbeta primers. Using immunoSEQ multiplex PCR, the repertoire was profiled, and TCRdb retains in-frame clones only, with some absent. The profile covers 180,000 or so clones, with about 83% appearing a single time and roughly 3% taken by the ten largest. This specimen comes from a study of cytomegalovirus exposure and HLA in healthy donors. Study-wide points: The classifier reportedly diagnosed cytomegalovirus status with high sensitivity and specificity. Analysis was performed later, and it showed HLA-associated TCR beta chains to be more clonally expanded than equally common others. CMV serostatus was the sole immune exposure data available. The study listed 164 cytomegalovirus-associated TCR beta chains.

This TCR was recovered from a female donor in good health and CMV-seronegative. Material for sequencing was PBMCs. The chain employs TRBV5-4 and TRBJ2-7; 10 bases match TRBD1. In DNA, the CDR3 is TGTGCCAGCAGCCCAGACAGGGGGCGCACCCACGAGCAGTACTTC. It encodes CASSPDRGRTHEQYF.